The T cell receptor (beta chain) under discussion was sequenced for a study of T cells expressing NK-cell markers. About the study: CD3+CD56+NKG2C+, CD3+CD56+NKG2C- and CD3+CD56-NKG2C+ T cells, once sorted, supplied the TCR beta repertoires. One of eight sequenced donors was HCMV-seronegative; the other seven were seropositive.

From germline, CDR1 is SQVTM and CDR2 ANQGSEA. This CDR3 is built from 11 residues. TCRdb reprocessed the 5' RACE reads; each CDR3 protein has one entry and no DNA is given. Reported are 500,000 to 700,000 distinct CDR3 sequences; the ten largest clones contain 3% to 4.5%. Study-wide results and caveats: NKG2C+ dominant clonotypes from over 5 donors made up roughly 1.0-7.5% of CD8+ T cells. A few donors showed these clonotypes also leading the CD3+CD56-NKG2C+ fraction.

With regard to this clonotype: Antigen unknown.

The chain couples TRBV29-1 to TRBJ2-1; TCRdb's D gene call, TRBD2, goes unchecked for lack of DNA. The sequenced material came from blood T cells: a sorted CD56 or NKG2C T cell subset, CD4+ or CD8+ T cells, or bulk PBMC T cells (not recorded which). The sequence came from a young man in good health. The CDR3 loop is CSVGRDYEQFF.